The 26 T cell receptor beta chains presented below share a single source sample, sequenced in a study of blood T cell repertoires in COVID-19 (dated by TCRdb to 2018 to 2020). Libraries were made using the immunoSEQ multiplex PCR assay. This is the immuneACCESS table as TCRdb keeps it, with only in-frame sequences that have V and J called. A part of the clones is gone; compared with another copy, unresolved V genes explain less than half, and the rest is unexplained. This sample lists about 160,000 clones; about 86% were detected once. The ten largest clones represent 4% of the sample. Material: peripheral blood. These receptors originate from a woman in her sixties or seventies with acute or convalescent COVID-19.

The chain recombines TRBV5-5 with TRBJ1-2; no firm D call. This CDR3 is 14 amino acids long. The ends were cut back, 1 base at V and 4 bases at J, with 11 bases in the middle. Germline V lookup: CDR1 SGHKS, CDR2 YYEKEE (reference sequence). This CDR3 reads CASSLSRGVYGYTF. In DNA, the CDR3 is TGTGCCAGCAGCTTGTCCCGGGGAGTCTATGGCTACACCTTC.

Here the CDR3 DNA reads TGCGCCAGCAGCCAAGAAAATACTAGCGGGGGCCTCTCCTACGAGCAGTACTTC. Protein: CASSQENTSGGLSYEQYF. The chain has TRBV4-3 and TRBJ2-7; 11 positions match TRBD2. Germline-derived CDR1 and CDR2 are LGHNA and YSLEER. The CDR3 is 18 amino acids. J lost 0 bases, V lost 0 bases, and 7 bases had no gene match.

V and J are TRBV7-8 and TRBJ2-7, with TRBD2 identical over 11 bases. The germline V gene has CDR1 SGHVS and CDR2 FQNEAQ. The CDR3 spans 17 residues. J lost 0 bases, V lost 1 base, and 5 bases had no gene match. The CDR3 loop is CASSLGRGLAASYEQYF. Here the CDR3 DNA reads TGTGCCAGCAGCTTAGGTAGGGGACTAGCGGCCTCCTACGAGCAGTACTTC.

The chain carries TRBV4-1 and TRBJ2-3; D perhaps matches TRBD2 (5 bases). Per the germline V gene, CDR1 is MGHRA and CDR2 is YSYEKL. The CDR3 loop spans 13 amino acids. Trimming shortened V by 3 bases and J by 3 bases, and 7 bases separated the two germline ends. CDR3 region: CASSHPGTDTQYF. As DNA, the CDR3 is TGCGCCAGCAGCCACCCGGGGACAGATACGCAGTATTTT.

This chain connects TRBV6-6 to TRBJ1-6; TRBD1 might be the D (6 bases). CDR1 and CDR2 from the germline V gene are MNHNY and SVGAGI (reference sequence). V was clipped by 5 bases and J by 4 bases, with 9 bases between them. The CDR3 extends over 14 amino acids. The CDR3 sequence: CASSTGMYNSPLHF. The CDR3 DNA sequence: TGTGCCAGCAGTACAGGGATGTATAATTCACCCCTCCACTTT.

This clone appeared a few times. The genes are TRBV5-4 and TRBJ2-7; 8 bases align to TRBD1. The CDR3 extends over 13 amino acids. V shed 1 base and J 6 bases; nucleotides not matched to a gene: 3. Germline lookup yields CDR1 SGHNT and CDR2 YYREEE (reference sequence). CDR3: CASSLSGGSEQYF. The CDR3 coding sequence is TGTGCCAGCAGCTTGTCAGGGGGCTCCGAGCAGTACTTC. The full variable domain, with the rest looked up from reference TRBV5-4 and TRBJ2-7, is ETGVTQSPTHLIKTRGQQVTLRCSSQSGHNTVSWYQQALGQGPQFIFQYYREEENGRGNFPPRFSGLQFPNYSSELNVNALELDDSALYLCASSLSGGSEQYFGPGTRLTVT.

This sequence joins TRBV3-1 (or the pseudogene TRBV3-2) and TRBJ2-3; 11 bases agree with TRBD2. Germline CDR1 is LGHDT and CDR2 is YNNKEL (reference sequence). The V gene end was trimmed by 1 base and the J gene end by 1 base; junction bases not matched to a gene: 13. CDR3 size: 20 residues. The CDR3 nucleotides read TGTGCCAGCAGCCAAGTGAGCCTAGCGGGGGGTGGCCGCCGCACAGATACGCAGTATTTT. This translates into CASSQVSLAGGGRRTDTQYF.

This chain links TRBV28 with TRBJ2-6, with no clear D. CDR1 and CDR2 (germline): MDHEN, SYDVKM. The CDR3 runs to 15 residues. The ends were cut back, 6 bases at V and 1 base at J, with 10 bases in the middle. In nucleotides, the CDR3 is TGTGCCAGCAGCCTCCCCGGGTCTGGGGCCAACGTCCTGACTTTC. Residues: CASSLPGSGANVLTF.

The chain combines TRBV28 with TRBJ1-2; no definite D call. The CDR3 covers 15 residues. Trimming took off 6 bases at V and 8 bases at J, with 22 bases between the two ends. Germline V lookup: CDR1 MDHEN, CDR2 SYDVKM. CDR3 residues: CASSDPGRTYEGYTF. CDR3 nucleotides: TGTGCCAGCAGCGACCCTGGCAGGACTTATGAGGGCTACACCTTC.

This clone has only a few counts. The chain links TRBV11-2 to TRBJ1-2; 8 bases map to TRBD1. The CDR3 is made up of 15 amino acids. V dropped 1 base and J dropped 8; count of bases not matched to a gene: 9. Germline V CDR1 and CDR2: SGHAT, FQNNGV. CDR3 sequence: CASSLVAGQGEGYTF. DNA for the CDR3: TGTGCCAGCAGCTTAGTGGCCGGACAGGGTGAGGGCTACACCTTC.

CDR3 in amino acids: CAISAGGGTDTQYF. DNA for the CDR3: TGTGCCATCAGTGCGGGTGGGGGGACAGATACGCAGTATTTT. The V call is TRBV10-3, the J call TRBJ2-3, with D possibly matching TRBD2 (6 bases). This CDR3 has 14 residues. The V end was cut by 4 bases, the J end by 3 bases, with 11 bases between. Per germline, CDR1 ENHRY and CDR2 SYGVKD.

The chain is built from TRBV5-6 and TRBJ1-2; D might be TRBD1 (5 bases). Germline CDR1 reads SGHDT; CDR2 reads YYEEEE. The CDR3 is 15 residues long. V was cut by 4 bases and J by 2 bases, with 15 bases left in between. The CDR3 protein is CASSVLQEHNYGYTF. The DNA for the CDR3 is TGTGCCAGCAGCGTCCTACAGGAACACAACTATGGCTACACCTTC.

The rearrangement links TRBV6-6 to TRBJ2-7; the match to TRBD2 covers 8 bases. In germline, CDR1 is MNHNY, CDR2 SVGAGI (reference sequence). Losses at the gene ends were 4 bases for V and 3 bases for J; bases not matched to a gene: 5. This CDR3 spans 14 amino acids. For the CDR3, the DNA is TGTGCCAGCAGTTTATCGGGGGGGATCTACGAGCAGTACTTC. Translation: CASSLSGGIYEQYF.

The chain links TRBV9 to TRBJ2-7; D is unclear. The V and J ends lost 0 bases and 0 bases respectively, with 16 bases between them. CDR3 length equals 17 residues. Germline CDR1 and CDR2: SGDLS and YYNGEE. CDR3 sequence (DNA): TGTGCCAGCAGCGTAGGTATAGGCGGCAGATACTCCTACGAGCAGTACTTC. Translating gives CASSVGIGGRYSYEQYF. Variable domain in full (rest from reference TRBV9 and TRBJ2-7): DSGVTQTPKHLITATGQRVTLRCSPRSGDLSVYWYQQSLDQGLQFLIQYYNGEERAKGNILERFSAQQFPDLHSELNLSSLELGDSALYFCASSVGIGGRYSYEQYFGPGTRLTVT.

This chain joins TRBV5-1 and TRBJ1-2; no definite D call. The CDR3 consists of 13 residues. Trimming stripped 0 bases from V and 0 bases from J, with 3 bases between. In germline, CDR1 is SGHRS, CDR2 YFSETQ. CDR3 sequence (DNA): TGCGCCAGCAGCTTGGCATCTAACTATGGCTACACCTTC. Amino acids: CASSLASNYGYTF.

Regarding this clone: Other DNA sequences within the sample encode an identical CDR3. This chain uses TRBV7-9 with TRBJ2-1; 13 bases fit TRBD2. The CDR3 loop spans 15 amino acids. Trimming took 5 bases from V and 4 from J; bases not matched to a gene: 2. CDR1 is SEHNR, CDR2 FQNEAQ, per germline (reference sequence). The CDR3 coding sequence is TGTGCCAGCAGCCGGACTAGCGGGAGATACAATGAGCAGTTCTTC. Translated, it gives CASSRTSGRYNEQFF.

This clone was seen only once. The chain couples TRBV28 to TRBJ2-7; D might be TRBD1 (6 bases). Trimming shortened V by 5 bases and J by 6 bases, and 8 bases separated the two germline ends. The CDR3 is 11 amino acids. Germline V gene sequence: CDR1 MDHEN, CDR2 SYDVKM. Here the CDR3 DNA reads TGTGCCAGCAGTATACAGGGCGAGCAGTACTTC. As protein: CASSIQGEQYF.

V usage is TRBV7-2 and J usage is TRBJ2-1; 12 positions agree with TRBD2. Germline CDR1 is SGHTA and CDR2 is FQGNSA. V was clipped by 2 bases and J by 4 bases; unmatched bases: 0. This CDR3 comprises 15 residues. The CDR3 region is CASSLLAGGYNEQFF. The DNA of the CDR3 is TGTGCCAGCAGCTTACTAGCGGGAGGGTACAATGAGCAGTTCTTC.

This chain links TRBV11-3 with TRBJ2-1, with 13 bases lining up with TRBD2. Germline V gene data show CDR1 as SGHNT and CDR2 as YENEEA. The CDR3 spans 14 residues. After removal of 3 bases from V and 9 bases from J, the junction contained 2 bases not matched to a gene. CDR3 loop: CASSLTSGRSEQFF. CDR3 in DNA: TGTGCCAGCAGCTTGACTAGCGGGAGGTCTGAGCAGTTCTTC.

The chain has TRBV27 and TRBJ2-7; perhaps TRBD2 as D (6 bases). V lost 8 bases and J lost 0, with 8 bases in between. The CDR3 has 12 residues. The germline V gene encodes CDR1 MNHEY and CDR2 SMNVEV (reference sequence). The CDR3 DNA reads TGTGCCAGCCGGGACTCCTCCTACGAGCAGTACTTC. Amino acids: CASRDSSYEQYF.

The J gene is TRBJ2-7, the V gene TRBV18; no clear D. V was clipped by 4 bases and J by 2 bases, with 6 bases between them. CDR1 is KGHSH and CDR2 is LQKENI in the germline V gene. The CDR3 is 12 residues long. The CDR3 region is CASSQTAYEQYF. CDR3 nucleotides: TGTGCCAGCTCACAAACAGCCTACGAGCAGTACTTC. Combining the CDR3 with reference TRBV18 and TRBJ2-7 gives the whole variable domain NAGVMQNPRHLVRRRGQEARLRCSPMKGHSHVYWYRQLPEEGLKFMVYLQKENIIDESGMPKERFSAEFPKEGPSILRIQQVVRGDSAAYFCASSQTAYEQYFGPGTRLTVT.

The chain links TRBV6-2 or TRBV6-3 to TRBJ2-2; D is possibly TRBD1 (7 bases). The CDR3 is made up of 17 amino acids. Trimming cost V 3 bases and J 4 bases, with 18 bases left between them. The germline V gene encodes CDR1 MNHEY and CDR2 SVGEGT. The DNA for the CDR3 is TGTGCCAGCAGTTATCCTCAGGGGGGCTCGGGCACCGGGGAGCTGTTTTTT. This codes for CASSYPQGGSGTGELFF.

Only one count was recorded for this clone. The V and J genes are TRBV3-1 (or the pseudogene TRBV3-2) and TRBJ2-4; D uncertain. Germline V gene sequence: CDR1 LGHDT, CDR2 YNNKEL (reference sequence). Trimming left V 4 bases short and J 0 bases short, with 7 bases between. The CDR3 runs to 14 residues. The CDR3 bases are TGTGCCAGCAGCCTCGGTCTAGCCAAAAACATTCAGTACTTC. This translates into CASSLGLAKNIQYF.

This chain joins TRBV2 and TRBJ1-1, with TRBD1 identical over 7 bases. The germline gives CDR1 SNHLY, CDR2 FYNNEI. V trimming: 2 bases; J trimming: 5 bases; junction bases outside the gene matches: 2. The CDR3 sequence is 13 residues long. CDR3 nucleotides: TGTGCCAGCAGTGAACAGGGGGAGACTGAAGCTTTCTTT. This encodes CASSEQGETEAFF.

The chain is built from TRBV7-9 and TRBJ1-1; D perhaps matches TRBD1 (6 bases). Trimming removed 4 bases from V and 6 bases from J, with 15 bases in between. CDR1 SEHNR and CDR2 FQNEAQ come from the germline V gene (reference sequence). This CDR3 has 14 residues. The CDR3 is CASSSSDRLAEAFF. In nucleotides, the CDR3 is TGTGCCAGCAGCTCTTCAGACAGGCTCGCTGAAGCTTTCTTT.

The V gene is TRBV5-1, the J gene TRBJ2-1; the D gene is possibly TRBD2 (5 bases). V was cut by 4 bases and J by 0 bases, with 11 bases left in between. Germline values: CDR1 SGHRS, CDR2 YFSETQ. This CDR3 is 15 amino acids long. The CDR3 here is CASSREQSSYNEQFF. Here the CDR3 DNA reads TGCGCCAGCAGCAGGGAGCAAAGCTCCTACAATGAGCAGTTCTTC. The full variable domain, its missing parts supplied by reference TRBV5-1 and TRBJ2-1, is KAGVTQTPRYLIKTRGQQVTLSCSPISGHRSVSWYQQTPGQGLQFLFEYFSETQRNKGNFPGRFSGRQFSNSRSEMNVSTLELGDSALYLCASSREQSSYNEQFFGPGTRLTVL.